The 12 T cell receptor beta chains reported below all come from one sample, sequenced in a study of Ad26.COV2.S vaccination and SARS-CoV-2 variants. TCRdb keeps only in-frame clones here, not all; method: immunoSEQ multiplex PCR. The sample consists of about 350,000 clones, under 95% of them appearing once. The specimen was peripheral blood, collected after recovery from COVID-19. The receptors derive from a human donor who had recovered from COVID-19.

The rearrangement uses TRBV3-1 (or the pseudogene TRBV3-2) and TRBJ1-2; TRBD1 agrees at 8 bases. Trimming at V came to 0 bases and at J to 4 bases, leaving 10 bases not matched to a gene. Germline-derived CDR1 and CDR2 are LGHDT and YNNKEL (reference sequence). The CDR3 totals 17 residues. Here the CDR3 DNA reads TGTGCCAGCAGCCAAGATGCCCCGGACAGGGCCTCCTATGGCTACACCTTC. Its translation: CASSQDAPDRASYGYTF.

This clone appeared a single time. The rearrangement joins TRBV13 to TRBJ2-1; 8 bases agree with TRBD2. The germline CDR1 and CDR2 sequences are PRHDT and FYEKMQ (reference sequence). The ends lost 4 bases at V and 8 bases at J; junction bases unmatched: 10. This CDR3 has 15 residues. For the CDR3, the DNA is TGTGCCAGCAGCTCCCCGGGGGGGGGAGTGGATGAGCAGTTCTTC. Protein product: CASSSPGGGVDEQFF.

In its sample, this clone was seen once. The V gene is TRBV5-1, the J gene TRBJ2-7; D gene unclear. This CDR3 has 15 amino acids. CDR1 is SGHRS, CDR2 YFSETQ, per germline. The germline V and J ends were trimmed by 0 bases and 1 base, with 11 bases remaining between them. The CDR3 sequence: CASSLGSLGSYEQYF. The CDR3 region has the DNA TGCGCCAGCAGCTTGGGAAGCCTCGGGTCCTACGAGCAGTACTTC.

The chain couples TRBV6-1 to TRBJ2-3, with unresolved D. The germline CDR1 and CDR2 sequences are MNHNS and SASEGT. CDR3 length: 16 amino acids. The ends were cut back, 1 base at V and 2 bases at J, with 13 bases in the middle. The CDR3 coding sequence is TGTGCCAGCAGTGAAGAGGTTTTCATTTTCACAGATACGCAGTATTTT. Its translation: CASSEEVFIFTDTQYF.

V is TRBV18 and J is TRBJ1-5; D possibly corresponds to TRBD1 (6 bases). CDR1 and CDR2 from the germline V gene are KGHSH and LQKENI. This CDR3 comprises 15 residues. V was shortened by 6 bases and J by 6 bases, with 18 bases between the two germline ends. The CDR3 DNA is TGTGCCAGCTCCGTTGAACAGGGTAGGAGTCAGCCCCAGCATTTT. As protein: CASSVEQGRSQPQHF. The full variable domain, rest sourced from reference TRBV18 and TRBJ1-5, is NAGVMQNPRHLVRRRGQEARLRCSPMKGHSHVYWYRQLPEEGLKFMVYLQKENIIDESGMPKERFSAEFPKEGPSILRIQQVVRGDSAAYFCASSVEQGRSQPQHFGDGTRLSIL.

This rearrangement joins TRBV23-1 to TRBJ2-4; D is perhaps TRBD2 (7 bases). TRBV23-1 has ORF status, its function being uncertain. V lost 3 bases and J 0 bases, leaving 24 bases between the germline ends. CDR3 size: 20 residues. The CDR3 sequence is CASSHQEGGKGRIAKNIQYF. The CDR3 DNA reads as TGCGCCAGCAGTCACCAGGAGGGGGGGAAGGGGAGGATAGCCAAAAACATTCAGTACTTC.

This rearrangement joins TRBV29-1 to TRBJ2-1; 11 bases fit TRBD2. CDR1 and CDR2 (germline): SQVTM, ANQGSEA. V trimming: 0 bases; J trimming: 16 bases; junction bases outside the gene matches: 5. The CDR3 loop spans 12 amino acids. This chain's CDR3 is CSVEETLAGVFF. The CDR3 region has the DNA TGCAGCGTTGAAGAGACACTAGCGGGGGTATTCTTC.

This chain links TRBV4-1 with TRBJ1-5; TRBD1 aligns across 7 bases. V shed 0 bases, J shed 1 base, and the junction held 3 bases outside the gene matches. Looked up from germline, CDR1 is MGHRA and CDR2 is YSYEKL. This CDR3 is 16 amino acids long. The CDR3 here is CASSQETGASNQPQHF. As DNA, the CDR3 is TGCGCCAGCAGCCAAGAAACAGGGGCCAGCAATCAGCCCCAGCATTTT.

The genes are TRBV6-5 and TRBJ2-1; D is uncertain. The CDR3 extends over 13 amino acids. V was trimmed by 0 bases and J by 3 bases, leaving 3 bases between them. Germline values: CDR1 MNHEY, CDR2 SVGAGI. The CDR3 here is CASSYSIYNEQFF. In DNA, the CDR3 is TGTGCCAGCAGTTACTCCATCTACAATGAGCAGTTCTTC.

This clone has only one observation. V gene TRBV18 combines with J gene TRBJ1-5; 7 bases are shared with TRBD1. This CDR3 has 15 residues. Trimming cost V 4 bases and J 6 bases; bases outside gene matches: 9. Germline CDR1 and CDR2: KGHSH and LQKENI. CDR3 amino acids: CASSRVTGAPQPQHF. DNA of the CDR3: TGTGCCAGCTCACGAGTTACAGGGGCCCCTCAGCCCCAGCATTTT.

This chain connects TRBV2 to TRBJ2-7; tentative D call: TRBD1 (6 bases). Germline V gives CDR1 SNHLY, CDR2 FYNNEI. The V end was cut by 6 bases, the J end by 2 bases, with 14 bases between. The CDR3 loop spans 14 amino acids. CDR3 in DNA: TGTGCCAGCAGGACCGACAGGACCACCTACGAGCAGTACTTC. This encodes CASRTDRTTYEQYF.

The chain links TRBV6-5 to TRBJ2-7; no firm D call. The CDR3 covers 15 residues. V gave up 0 bases and J gave up 3 bases, with 12 bases separating them. Germline V gives CDR1 MNHEY, CDR2 SVGAGI. CDR3 protein: CASSYSWSDLYEQYF. Written as DNA, the CDR3 is TGTGCCAGCAGTTACTCGTGGTCAGACCTCTACGAGCAGTACTTC.